This T cell receptor beta chain stems from a study of shared clonotypes between healthy human individuals. Study results and caveats: Sample collection involved blood only; tissue repertoires are likely different.

Unmatched junction bases numbered 7, after V lost 3 bases and J lost 7 bases. The CDR3 has 14 amino acids. CDR1 and CDR2 from the germline V gene are WNHNN and SYGVQD (reference sequence). Genomic DNA from unsorted samples was obtained from 70 million to 90 million PBMCs (per sample). With regard to this clone: Antigen specificity is unknown.

Using ten immunoSEQ deep assay plates, investigators sequenced unsorted PBMC DNA. Only in-frame clones appear in the TCRdb table, and some are missing; sequencing was by immunoSEQ multiplex PCR. The sample lists around 430,000 clones, roughly 77% occurring once. The chain uses TRBV10-1 and TRBJ2-7, with 9 bases identical to TRBD2. The TCR comes from a woman aged 40-49 years in good health. Some clones in this sample may be carry-over from other donors' samples. Sequencing was performed on PBMCs. CDR3 sequence: CASSEGGRAKEQYF. The CDR3 region has the DNA TGCGCCAGCAGTGAAGGCGGGAGGGCGAAGGAGCAGTACTTC.